This record looks at one TCR beta chain sequence and its context. Preparation of the TCRbeta library involved a method that used unique molecular identifiers. One entry per CDR3 protein results from TCRdb running MiXCR on the PCR reads. The sample lists some 500,000 distinct CDR3 sequences; over 25% were seen once. Trimming removed 2 bases at V and 3 bases at J, with 23 bases between. The CDR3 has 19 residues. The germline gives CDR1 MNHEY, CDR2 SMNVEV (reference sequence). This sample is drawn from a study of T-cell reconstitution after alpha-beta-depleted transplantation in children. This specimen was PBMCs from the stem cell graft donor, taken from the stem cell graft. This TCR was recovered from a human donor who donated a stem cell graft to a child with aplastic anemia. The chain has TRBV27 and TRBJ1-3, with D perhaps TRBD1 (5 bases). CDR3 sequence: CASSLRPPRTGDNGNTIYF. In DNA, the CDR3 is TGTGCCAGCAGTTTAAGGCCTCCTAGGACGGGGGATAATGGAAACACCATATATTTT.